The entry below describes one T cell receptor (beta chain). Its antigen is unknown. Base qualities are not recorded, but no much larger clone differs from it by a single base. Reads for this sample came from an Illumina MiSeq. TRB rearrangements were amplified by multiplex PCR with BIOMED2 TRB-A/B primer pools. Illumina-compatible adapters and 7-nucleotide sample barcodes were added to the amplicons in two consecutive PCRs. Phusion HS II polymerase was used for all library PCRs. The amplicons were purified from gel with the NucleoSpin Gel and PCR Clean-up kit, measured on Qubit, and then pooled at around 4 nM. Amplicon pool quality was checked on an Agilent 2100 Bioanalyzer before Illumina next-generation sequencing. As for the authors' bioinformatics: TRB rearrangements were annotated with MiXCR 3.0.8 using the default MiXCR reference library. Non-productive reads and sequences with fewer than 2 reads were removed, and every unique CDR3 nucleotide sequence was treated as one clone. Clonality, diversity, richness and V-J gene usage were computed in R 3.5.1. TCR clustering by CDR3 similarity used GLIPH2, with generation probabilities calculated by OLGA. GLIPH2 clusters were kept only if they contained at least four unique TCR clonotypes found in at least three individuals. TCRdb redid the processing of the public reads, applying fastp at Q25 and MiXCR, and retained in-frame beta chains. Each record represents a unique CDR3 protein, reported with the most common genes and DNA among its rows. The V and J calls, along with clone size, are taken from TCRdb and not from the paper's own processing. The sample yields some 11,000 distinct CDR3 sequences; around a third were counted once. The top ten hold 15% to 20% of the sample.

V is cut back by 9 bases and J by 2 bases, with 2 bases in the junction unmatched. For CDR1 and CDR2, the germline V gene lists KGHDR and SFDVKD. The CDR3 spans 13 residues, from the cysteine through the phenylalanine. Just the 39-base CDR3 DNA is kept, in frame starting at base 1. This specimen belongs to a study of T and B cells in COVID-19 patients (dated by TCRdb to about 2020). Regarding the research as a whole: Using TRB and IGH repertoire sequencing of peripheral blood, the study characterized adaptive immunity in COVID-19 patients who had active infection or had recovered. The TCR and BCR sequence repository comprised 30 to 45 patients and about 71 time points, with over 7 million TCR sequences analysed. Because samples were available both during active disease and after recovery, a couple of patients were counted in both the recovered and the active cohorts. Critical illness requiring mechanical ventilation or ECMO was present in about 55% of the 20 patients in the active-infection cohort. Of the 20 patients in the active-infection cohort, about 17 had comorbidities associated with unfavorable COVID-19 outcome. The recovered cohort had a median age of about 34 years, compared with about 70 years in the active-infection cohort. For the repertoire analyses, the comparison was an age-matched reference group of under 50 healthy donors who were negative for COVID-19 antibodies. As many as 9 follow-up blood samples were taken per patient, and some of the samples covered different disease stages within the same individual. A recovered cohort was made up of more than 15 patients contributing around 20 samples, mostly after mild to moderate COVID-19 managed as outpatients.

The full study reports these points: TRB repertoires were highly clonal in active COVID-19, whereas diversity and richness at recovery rose above healthy donor levels. A total of around 2,500 TCR clusters were exclusive to the recovered cohort, and 25 to 40 of those clusters were low-pGen clusters. Blood samples from mildly ill patients during symptoms and early samples from severe cases were scarce. In patients with COVID-19, the usage of TRBV/TRBJ genes was reported to be strongly skewed. The reported TCR clusters were stated to require prospective validation before clinical use. Specific T cell subsets (CD4+/Treg/CD8+) and sorted SARS-CoV-2-responsive or tetramer+ T cells had not yet been sequenced, and these experiments were ongoing. The size of the cohort was considered insufficient for assessing HLA contributions to COVID-19 susceptibility or severity.

Genomic DNA extracted from blood, in amounts of 250-500 ng, served as the starting material for amplifying TRB repertoires. This TCR was recovered from a human donor with active COVID-19. This sequence uses TRBV24-1 and TRBJ2-5; TRBD2 agrees with 10 junctional bases. Sequenced sample: blood. The nucleotides are TGTGCCACCGGGACTAGCGAGCAAGAGACCCAGTACTTC. The translation is CATGTSEQETQYF.